This T cell receptor beta chain was found in a study of T cell repertoires in cytomegalovirus infection. About the study: Signatures in public TCR beta sequences pointed to both CMV infection and matching HLA type.

MiXCR, run by TCRdb on the reads, gives a single entry per CDR3 protein. The top ten hold about 18% of the sample, which has some 700,000 distinct CDR3 sequences, about 30% seen once. This clonotype was observed many times. Its antigen is currently unknown. Sequenced here: cultured PBMCs, sampled from culture after CMV antigen stimulation. The source is a human donor in good health (CMV status not recorded). Some clones in this sample may be carry-over from other donors' samples.

The CDR3 loop reads CASTVQGSYNEQFF. The CDR3 nucleotides read TGTGCCAGCACCGTACAGGGGAGCTACAATGAGCAGTTCTTC. The chain is built from TRBV7-2 and TRBJ2-1, with 7 bases matching TRBD1. Germline CDR1 and CDR2: SGHTA and FQGNSA. J gave up 3 bases and V 7 bases, and 6 bases lay outside the gene matches. The CDR3 spans 14 residues.